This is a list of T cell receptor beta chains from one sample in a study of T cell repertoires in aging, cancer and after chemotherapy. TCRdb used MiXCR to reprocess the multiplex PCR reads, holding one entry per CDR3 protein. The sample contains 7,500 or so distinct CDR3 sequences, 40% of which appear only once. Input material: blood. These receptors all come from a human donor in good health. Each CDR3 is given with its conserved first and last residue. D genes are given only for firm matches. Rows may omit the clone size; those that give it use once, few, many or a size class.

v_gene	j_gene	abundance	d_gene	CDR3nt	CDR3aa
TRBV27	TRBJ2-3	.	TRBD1	TGTGCCACCACATCAGGGGGACAGGGGGCTGGTACGCAGTATTTT	CATTSGGQGAGTQYF
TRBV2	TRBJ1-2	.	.	TGTGCCAGCAGTGAAGCACGGACCCTACAGACCTATGGCTACACCTTC	CASSEARTLQTYGYTF
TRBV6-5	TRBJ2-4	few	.	TGTGCCAGCAGTTACTCGGGGGACTTTCAGTACTTC	CASSYSGDFQYF
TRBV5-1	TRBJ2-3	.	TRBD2	TGCGCCAGCAGCACACCGACTAGCGGGGGCACAGATACGCAGTATTTT	CASSTPTSGGTDTQYF
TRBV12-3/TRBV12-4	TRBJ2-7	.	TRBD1	TGTGCCAGCAGGGACAGGGACCCCTACGAGCAGTACTTC	CASRDRDPYEQYF
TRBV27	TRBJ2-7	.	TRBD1	TGTGCCAGCAGTTTCGGCGACAGGGATACCGAGCAGTACTTC	CASSFGDRDTEQYF
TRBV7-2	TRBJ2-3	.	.	TGTGCCAGCAGCTCTCAGGGGCAGGCCGGGGATACGCAGTATTTT	CASSSQGQAGDTQYF
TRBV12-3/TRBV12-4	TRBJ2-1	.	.	TGTGCCAGCAGTTTGCCAGGGGTCAATGAGCAGTTCTTC	CASSLPGVNEQFF
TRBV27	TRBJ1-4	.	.	TGTGCCAGCAGTTTAAATCTCCCAGGGGCGGATGAAAAACTGTTTTTT	CASSLNLPGADEKLFF
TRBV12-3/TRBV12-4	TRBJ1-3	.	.	TGTGCCAGCAGTTTAGGGCAGGAGAACACCATATATTTT	CASSLGQENTIYF
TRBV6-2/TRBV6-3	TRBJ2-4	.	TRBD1	TGTGCCAGCAGTCCACAGGGGAACGTAGCCAAAAACATTCAGTACTTC	CASSPQGNVAKNIQYF
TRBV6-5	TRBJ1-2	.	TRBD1	TGTGCCAGCAGTTACTCCCTATTCGGGACAGGCGAGTTCTATGGCTACACCTTC	CASSYSLFGTGEFYGYTF
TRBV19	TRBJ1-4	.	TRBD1	TGTGCCAGTGGTATGAGGACAGGGAATGAAAAACTGTTTTTT	CASGMRTGNEKLFF
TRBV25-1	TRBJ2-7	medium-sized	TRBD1	TGTGCCAGCAGTCGACAGGGGACTCCCCACGAGCAGTACTTC	CASSRQGTPHEQYF
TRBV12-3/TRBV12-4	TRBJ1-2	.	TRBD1	TGTGCCAGCAGCTTATCCGGGACAGTTAAGGACTACACCTTC	CASSLSGTVKDYTF
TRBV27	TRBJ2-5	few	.	TGTGCCAGCAGTTCGCAGGTATTCGGCCAAGAGACCCAGTACTTC	CASSSQVFGQETQYF
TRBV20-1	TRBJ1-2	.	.	TGCAGTGCTAGAGTGGAACTTTATGGCTACACCTTC	CSARVELYGYTF
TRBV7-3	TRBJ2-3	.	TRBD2	TGTGCCAGCAGCCCCGGGGGGGCCGGTACGCAGTATTTT	CASSPGGAGTQYF
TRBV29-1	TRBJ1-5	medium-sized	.	TGCAGCGTGACCACAGGACTGAATCAGCCCCAGCATTTT	CSVTTGLNQPQHF
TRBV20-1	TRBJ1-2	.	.	TGCAGTGCTAGAGATCCTCGGGGGGTTTGGGGCTACACCTTC	CSARDPRGVWGYTF
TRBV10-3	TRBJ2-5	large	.	TGTGCCATCAGTGGGGTGGGCCAAGAGACCCAGTACTTC	CAISGVGQETQYF
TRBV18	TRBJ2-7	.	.	TGTGCCAGCTCACCACCGTCTTTCCAGGGCGAGCAGTACTTC	CASSPPSFQGEQYF
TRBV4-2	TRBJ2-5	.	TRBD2	TGTGCCAGCAGCCAGCGGCGGGGGGGAGGCGAGACCCAGTACTTC	CASSQRRGGGETQYF
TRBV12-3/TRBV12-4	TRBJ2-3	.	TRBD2	TGTGCCAGCAGTTTTGGGAGCGGGGGGCCAGCACCGCGCACAGATACGCAGTATTTT	CASSFGSGGPAPRTDTQYF
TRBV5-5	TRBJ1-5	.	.	TGTGCCAGCAGCTTGGGGCATGGGGGTCAGCCCCAGCATTTT	CASSLGHGGQPQHF
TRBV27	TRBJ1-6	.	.	TGTGCCAGCAGTTTCGGCCGTGGGGGGGGGCTCTATAATTCACCCCTCCACTTT	CASSFGRGGGLYNSPLHF
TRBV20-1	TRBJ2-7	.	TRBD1	TGCAGCGCTACCGGGACAGGGTCCTACGAGCAGTACTTC	CSATGTGSYEQYF
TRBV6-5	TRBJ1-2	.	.	TGTGCCAGCAGGTTTCCGGACCACTATGGCTACACCTTC	CASRFPDHYGYTF
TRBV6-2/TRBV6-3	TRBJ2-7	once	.	TGTGCCAGCAGTTACTCGGAGGGGGGGTCCTACGAGAAGTACTTC	CASSYSEGGSYEKYF
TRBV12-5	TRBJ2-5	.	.	TGTGCTAGTGGTTTGGTAACCGACGGACTCGGGGACAAATTTGCCCAGTACTTC	CASGLVTDGLGDKFAQYF
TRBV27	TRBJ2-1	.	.	TGTGCCAGCCTGGTTGGCAATGAGCAGTTCTTC	CASLVGNEQFF
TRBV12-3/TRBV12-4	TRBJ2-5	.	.	TGTGCCAGCAGTGAGAGGAGAGAGACCCAGTACTTC	CASSERRETQYF
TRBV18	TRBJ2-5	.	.	TGTGCCAGCTCACCTACGGGCGGCCGGGGAGAGACCCAGTACTTC	CASSPTGGRGETQYF
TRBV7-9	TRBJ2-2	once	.	TGTGCCAGCAGCCAAGCGACAACAGTAACCGGGGAGCTGTTTTTT	CASSQATTVTGELFF
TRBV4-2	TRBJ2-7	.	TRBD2	TGTGCCAGCAGCCAAGATAAGCTAGCGGGTAGTGAGCAGTACTTC	CASSQDKLAGSEQYF
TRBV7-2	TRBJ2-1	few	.	TGTGCCAGCAGCTTAGCGCCGGTTAATGAGCAGTTCTTC	CASSLAPVNEQFF
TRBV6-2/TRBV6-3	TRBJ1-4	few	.	TGTGCCAGCAGAGACCTTGACAGCCTTGAAAAACTGTTTTTT	CASRDLDSLEKLFF
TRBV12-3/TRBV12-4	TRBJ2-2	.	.	TGTGCTAGTGGTTTGGGGGACACCGGGGAGCTGTTTTTT	CASGLGDTGELFF
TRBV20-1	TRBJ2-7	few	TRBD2	TGCAGTGCTAGAGTCCCCGTCGGGGGGATCGACGAGCAGTACTTC	CSARVPVGGIDEQYF
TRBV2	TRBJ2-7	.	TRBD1	TGTGCCAGCATTCGGGACAGCCCTTACTACGAGCAGTACTTC	CASIRDSPYYEQYF
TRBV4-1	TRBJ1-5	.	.	TGCGCCAGCAGCCAAGATCCCGGGGGGGGCAATCAGCCCCAGCATTTT	CASSQDPGGGNQPQHF
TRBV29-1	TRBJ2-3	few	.	TGCAGCGTTTTCAGGGTTAAGGCAGATACGCAGTATTTT	CSVFRVKADTQYF
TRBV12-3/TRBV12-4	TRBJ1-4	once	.	TGTGCCAGCAGTCCCCCAGGGGCTGCTGAAAAACTGTTTTTT	CASSPPGAAEKLFF
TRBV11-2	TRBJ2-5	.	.	TGTGCCAGCAGCTTTAAAGAGACCCAGTACTTC	CASSFKETQYF
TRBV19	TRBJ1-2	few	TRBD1	TGTGCCAGTAGTATCAACCCGGGACAGGGCGCCTATGGCTACACCTTC	CASSINPGQGAYGYTF
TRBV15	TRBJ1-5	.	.	TGTGCCACCAGCAGAGATCGTCGGGATCAGCCCCAGCATTTT	CATSRDRRDQPQHF
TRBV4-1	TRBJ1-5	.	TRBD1	TGCGCCAGCAGCAGACAGGGTGGTCAGACCCAGCATTTT	CASSRQGGQTQHF
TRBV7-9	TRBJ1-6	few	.	TGTGCCAGCAGCTTATTGGGTTCACCCCTCCACTTT	CASSLLGSPLHF
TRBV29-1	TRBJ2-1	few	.	TGCAGCGTTGTAGGAGCGGCCGTTGGCAATGAGCAGTTCTTC	CSVVGAAVGNEQFF
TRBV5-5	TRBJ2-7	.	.	TGTGCCAGCAGCTTTAACCAGGTGGTGAACTACGAGCAGTACTTC	CASSFNQVVNYEQYF
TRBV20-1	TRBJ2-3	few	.	TGCAGTGCTAGAGCCCCTAGCACAGATACGCAGTATTTT	CSARAPSTDTQYF
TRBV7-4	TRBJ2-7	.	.	TGTGCCAGCAGCTTTACAGGAAGCTCCTACGAGCAGTACTTC	CASSFTGSSYEQYF
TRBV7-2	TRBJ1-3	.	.	TGTGCCAGCAGCGACACAAGCTCTGGAAACACCATATATTTT	CASSDTSSGNTIYF